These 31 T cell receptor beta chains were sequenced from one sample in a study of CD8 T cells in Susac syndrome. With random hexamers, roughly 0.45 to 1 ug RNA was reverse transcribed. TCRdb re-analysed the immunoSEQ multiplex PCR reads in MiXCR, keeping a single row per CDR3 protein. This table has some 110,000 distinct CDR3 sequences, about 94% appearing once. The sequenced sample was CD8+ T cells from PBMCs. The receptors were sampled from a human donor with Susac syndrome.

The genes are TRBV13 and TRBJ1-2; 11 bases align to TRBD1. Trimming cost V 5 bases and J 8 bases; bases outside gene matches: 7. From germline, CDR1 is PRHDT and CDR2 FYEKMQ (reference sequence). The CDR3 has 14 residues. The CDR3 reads CASSEGQGERGYTF. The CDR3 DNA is TGTGCCAGCAGCGAGGGACAGGGGGAACGAGGCTACACCTTC.

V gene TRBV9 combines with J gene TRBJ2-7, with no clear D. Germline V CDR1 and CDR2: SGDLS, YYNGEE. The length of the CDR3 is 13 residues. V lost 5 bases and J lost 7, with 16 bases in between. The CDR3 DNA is TGTGCCAGCAGGGTAATCAATCCGAAGGAGCAGTACTTC. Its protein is CASRVINPKEQYF.

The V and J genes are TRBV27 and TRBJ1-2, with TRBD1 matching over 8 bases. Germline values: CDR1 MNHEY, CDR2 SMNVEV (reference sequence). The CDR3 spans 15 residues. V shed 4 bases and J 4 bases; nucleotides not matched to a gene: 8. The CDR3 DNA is TGTGCCAGCAGTTACGACAGGGGAAGGGGCTATGGCTACACCTTC. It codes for CASSYDRGRGYGYTF.

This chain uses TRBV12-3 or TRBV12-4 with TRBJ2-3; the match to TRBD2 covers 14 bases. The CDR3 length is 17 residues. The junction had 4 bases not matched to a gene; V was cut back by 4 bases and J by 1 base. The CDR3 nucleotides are TGTGCCAGCAGTTCCCCGGGACTAGCGGGGGGCACAGATACGCAGTATTTT. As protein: CASSSPGLAGGTDTQYF.

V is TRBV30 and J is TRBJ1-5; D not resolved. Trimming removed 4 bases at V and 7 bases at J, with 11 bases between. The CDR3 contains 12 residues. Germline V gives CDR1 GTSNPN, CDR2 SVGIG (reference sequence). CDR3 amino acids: CAWTVGSQPQHF. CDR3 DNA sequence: TGTGCCTGGACGGTAGGAAGCCAGCCCCAGCATTTT. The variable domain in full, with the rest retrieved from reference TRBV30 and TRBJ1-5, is SQTIHQWPATLVQPVGSPLSLECTVEGTSNPNLYWYRQAAGRGLQLLFYSVGIGQISSEVPQNLSASRPQDRQFILSSKKLLLSDSGFYLCAWTVGSQPQHFGDGTRLSIL.

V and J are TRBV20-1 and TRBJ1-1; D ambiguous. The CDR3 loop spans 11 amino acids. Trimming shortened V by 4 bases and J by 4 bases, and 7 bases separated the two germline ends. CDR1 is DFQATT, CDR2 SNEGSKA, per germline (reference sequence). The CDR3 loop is CSAKVVTEAFF. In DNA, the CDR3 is TGCAGTGCTAAGGTGGTCACTGAAGCTTTCTTT.

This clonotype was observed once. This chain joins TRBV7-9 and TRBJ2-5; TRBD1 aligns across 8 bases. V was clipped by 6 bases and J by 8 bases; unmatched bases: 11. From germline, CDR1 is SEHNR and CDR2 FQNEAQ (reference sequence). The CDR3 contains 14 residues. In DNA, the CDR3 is TGTGCCAGCAGTTCCAAGGACAGGGCAATTACCCAGTACTTC. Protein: CASSSKDRAITQYF.

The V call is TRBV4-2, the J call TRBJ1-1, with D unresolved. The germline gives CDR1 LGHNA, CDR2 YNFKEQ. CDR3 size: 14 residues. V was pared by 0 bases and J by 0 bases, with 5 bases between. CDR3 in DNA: TGTGCCAGCAGCCAAGACCGGGTGAACACTGAAGCTTTCTTT. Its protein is CASSQDRVNTEAFF.

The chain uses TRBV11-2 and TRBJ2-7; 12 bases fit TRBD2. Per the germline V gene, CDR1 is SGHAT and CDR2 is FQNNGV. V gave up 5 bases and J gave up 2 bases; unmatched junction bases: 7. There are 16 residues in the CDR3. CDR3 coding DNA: TGTGCCAGCAGCCCCATGACTAGCGGGGGACCCTACGAGCAGTACTTC. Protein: CASSPMTSGGPYEQYF.

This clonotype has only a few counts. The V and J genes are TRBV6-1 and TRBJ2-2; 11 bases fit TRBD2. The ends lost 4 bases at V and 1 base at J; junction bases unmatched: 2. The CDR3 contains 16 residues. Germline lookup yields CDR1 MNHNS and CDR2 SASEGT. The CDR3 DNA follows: TGTGCCAGCAGTGGACTAGCGGGGAGGAACACCGGGGAGCTGTTTTTT. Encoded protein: CASSGLAGRNTGELFF.

The CDR3 loop is CASSSSFLATSGMPYEQYF. The CDR3 DNA sequence: TGTGCCAGCAGCAGTAGCTTCCTGGCCACTAGCGGGATGCCCTACGAGCAGTACTTC. V gene TRBV14 combines with J gene TRBJ2-7, with 10 bases matching TRBD2. The J segment lost 2 bases and the V segment lost 5 bases, leaving 18 bases of the junction unmatched. Germline V gene data show CDR1 as SGHDN and CDR2 as FVKESK. This CDR3 comprises 19 residues. The full variable domain, with the rest looked up from reference TRBV14 and TRBJ2-7, is EAGVTQFPSHSVIEKGQTVTLRCDPISGHDNLYWYRRVMGKEIKFLLHFVKESKQDESGMPNNRFLAERTGGTYSTLKVQPAELEDSGVYFCASSSSFLATSGMPYEQYFGPGTRLTVT.

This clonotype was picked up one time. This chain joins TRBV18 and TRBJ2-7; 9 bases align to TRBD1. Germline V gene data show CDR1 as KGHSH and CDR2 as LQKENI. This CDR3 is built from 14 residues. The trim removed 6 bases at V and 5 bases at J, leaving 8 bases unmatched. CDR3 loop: CASSPGTGPDEQYF. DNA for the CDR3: TGTGCCAGCTCCCCCGGGACAGGGCCCGACGAGCAGTACTTC.

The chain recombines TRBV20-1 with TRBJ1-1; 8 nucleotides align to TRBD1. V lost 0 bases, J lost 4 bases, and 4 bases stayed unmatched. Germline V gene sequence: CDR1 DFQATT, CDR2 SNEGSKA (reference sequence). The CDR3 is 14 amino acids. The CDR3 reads CSARDIDRGTEAFF. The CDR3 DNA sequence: TGCAGTGCTAGAGATATCGACAGGGGCACTGAAGCTTTCTTT.

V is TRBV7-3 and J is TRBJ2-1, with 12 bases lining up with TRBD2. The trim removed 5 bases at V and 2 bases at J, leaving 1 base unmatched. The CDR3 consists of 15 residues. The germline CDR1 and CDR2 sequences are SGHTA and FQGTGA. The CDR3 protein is CASSPSGGAYNEQFF. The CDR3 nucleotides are TGTGCCAGCAGCCCTAGCGGGGGGGCCTACAATGAGCAGTTCTTC.

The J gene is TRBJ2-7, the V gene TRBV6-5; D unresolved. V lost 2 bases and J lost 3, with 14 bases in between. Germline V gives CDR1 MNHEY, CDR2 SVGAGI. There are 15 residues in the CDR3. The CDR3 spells CASSYGPGQIYEQYF. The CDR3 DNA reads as TGTGCCAGCAGTTACGGGCCGGGTCAAATCTACGAGCAGTACTTC.

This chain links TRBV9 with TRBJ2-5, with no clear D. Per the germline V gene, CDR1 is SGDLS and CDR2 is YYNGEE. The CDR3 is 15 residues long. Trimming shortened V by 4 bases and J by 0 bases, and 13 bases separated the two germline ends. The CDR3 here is CASSPGPSHQETQYF. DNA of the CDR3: TGTGCCAGCAGCCCCGGGCCCTCGCACCAAGAGACCCAGTACTTC.

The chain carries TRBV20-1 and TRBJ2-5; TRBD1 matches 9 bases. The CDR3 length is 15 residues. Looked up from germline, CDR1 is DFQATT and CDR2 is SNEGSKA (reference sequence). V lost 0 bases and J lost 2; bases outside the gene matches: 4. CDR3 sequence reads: CSARDGDRAQETQYF. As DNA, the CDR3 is TGCAGTGCTAGAGATGGGGACAGGGCTCAAGAGACCCAGTACTTC.

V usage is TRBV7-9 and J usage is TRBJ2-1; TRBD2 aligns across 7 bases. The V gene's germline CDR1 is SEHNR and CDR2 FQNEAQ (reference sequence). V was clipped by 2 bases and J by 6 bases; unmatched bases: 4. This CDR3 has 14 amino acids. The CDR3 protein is CASSLSGDSNEQFF. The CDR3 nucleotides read TGTGCCAGCAGCTTAAGCGGGGACTCCAATGAGCAGTTCTTC.

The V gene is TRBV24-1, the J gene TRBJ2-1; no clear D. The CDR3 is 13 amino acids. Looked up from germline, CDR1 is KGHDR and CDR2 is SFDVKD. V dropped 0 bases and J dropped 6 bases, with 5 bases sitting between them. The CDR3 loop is CATSDLASNEQFF. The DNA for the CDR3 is TGTGCCACCAGTGATTTGGCCAGCAATGAGCAGTTCTTC.

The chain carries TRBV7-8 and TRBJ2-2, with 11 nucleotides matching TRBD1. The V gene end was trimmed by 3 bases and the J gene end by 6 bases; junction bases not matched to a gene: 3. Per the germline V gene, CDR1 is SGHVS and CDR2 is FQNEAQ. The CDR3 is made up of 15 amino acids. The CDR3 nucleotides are TGTGCCAGCAGCTTGTTGGGACAGGGGGCCGGGGAGCTGTTTTTT. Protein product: CASSLLGQGAGELFF.

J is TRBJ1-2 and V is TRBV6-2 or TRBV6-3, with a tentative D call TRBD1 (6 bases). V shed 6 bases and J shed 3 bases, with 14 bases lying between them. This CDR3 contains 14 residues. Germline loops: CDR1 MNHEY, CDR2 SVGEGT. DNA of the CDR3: TGTGCCAGCAGCCTGACAGGCCTTGACTATGGCTACACCTTC. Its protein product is CASSLTGLDYGYTF.

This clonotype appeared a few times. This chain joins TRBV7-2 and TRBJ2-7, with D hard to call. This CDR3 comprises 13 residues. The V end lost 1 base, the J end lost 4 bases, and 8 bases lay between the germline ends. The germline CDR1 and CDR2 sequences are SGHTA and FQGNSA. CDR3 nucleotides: TGTGCCAGCAGCTTAGGTCGCACATACGAGCAGTACTTC. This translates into CASSLGRTYEQYF. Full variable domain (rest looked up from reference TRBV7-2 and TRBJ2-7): GAGVSQSPSNKVTEKGKDVELRCDPISGHTALYWYRQSLGQGLEFLIYFQGNSAPDKSGLPSDRFSAERTGGSVSTLTIQRTQQEDSAVYLCASSLGRTYEQYFGPGTRLTVT.

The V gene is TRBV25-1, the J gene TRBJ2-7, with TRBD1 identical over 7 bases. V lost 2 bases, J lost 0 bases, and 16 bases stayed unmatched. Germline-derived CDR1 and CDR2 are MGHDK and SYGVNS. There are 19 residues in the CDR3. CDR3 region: CASSEPIRSGTVSSYEQYF. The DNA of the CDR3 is TGTGCCAGCAGTGAACCGATTCGCTCCGGGACAGTGAGCTCCTACGAGCAGTACTTC.

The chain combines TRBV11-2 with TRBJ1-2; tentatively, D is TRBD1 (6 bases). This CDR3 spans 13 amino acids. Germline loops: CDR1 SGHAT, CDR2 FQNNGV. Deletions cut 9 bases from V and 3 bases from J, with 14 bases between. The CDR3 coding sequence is TGTGCCAGTACAGGGTCCCGAGACTATGGCTACACCTTC. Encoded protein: CASTGSRDYGYTF.

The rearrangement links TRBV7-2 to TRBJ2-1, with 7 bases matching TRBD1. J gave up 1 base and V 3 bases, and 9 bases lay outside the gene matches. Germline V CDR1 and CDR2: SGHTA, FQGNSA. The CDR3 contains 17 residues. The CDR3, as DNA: TGTGCCAGCAGCTTTGATCCGGGACAGATATCCTACAATGAGCAGTTCTTC. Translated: CASSFDPGQISYNEQFF.

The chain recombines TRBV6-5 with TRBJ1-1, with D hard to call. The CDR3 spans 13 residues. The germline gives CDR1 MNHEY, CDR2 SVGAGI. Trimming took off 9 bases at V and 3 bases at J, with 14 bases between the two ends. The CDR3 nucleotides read TGTGCCAGTAGCAGCGGGTGGTACACTGAAGCTTTCTTT. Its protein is CASSSGWYTEAFF.

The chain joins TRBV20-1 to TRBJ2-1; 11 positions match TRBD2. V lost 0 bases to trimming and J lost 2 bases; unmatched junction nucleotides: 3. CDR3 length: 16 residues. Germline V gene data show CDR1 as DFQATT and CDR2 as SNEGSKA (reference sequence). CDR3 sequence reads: CSARDGTSGTYNEQFF. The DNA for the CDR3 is TGCAGTGCTAGAGACGGGACTAGCGGTACCTACAATGAGCAGTTCTTC.

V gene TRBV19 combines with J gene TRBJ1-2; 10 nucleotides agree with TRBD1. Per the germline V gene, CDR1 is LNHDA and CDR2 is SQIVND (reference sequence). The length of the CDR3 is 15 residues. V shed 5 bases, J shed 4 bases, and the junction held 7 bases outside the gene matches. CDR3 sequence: CASSAGTGVLYGYTF. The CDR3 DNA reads TGTGCCAGTAGTGCCGGGACAGGGGTTCTCTATGGCTACACCTTC.

In nucleotides, the CDR3 is TGTGCCAGTGACTTCGGGACAATGAATCAGCCCCAGCATTTT. Its translation is CASDFGTMNQPQHF. This sequence joins TRBV19 and TRBJ1-5, with a tentative D call TRBD1 (6 bases). V was pared by 8 bases and J by 4 bases, with 15 bases between. The CDR3 spans 14 residues. Germline V CDR1 and CDR2: LNHDA, SQIVND (reference sequence). Supplemented by reference TRBV19 and TRBJ1-5, the full variable domain reads DGGITQSPKYLFRKEGQNVTLSCEQNLNHDAMYWYRQDPGQGLRLIYYSQIVNDFQKGDIAEGYSVSREKKESFPLTVTSAQKNPTAFYLCASDFGTMNQPQHFGDGTRLSIL.

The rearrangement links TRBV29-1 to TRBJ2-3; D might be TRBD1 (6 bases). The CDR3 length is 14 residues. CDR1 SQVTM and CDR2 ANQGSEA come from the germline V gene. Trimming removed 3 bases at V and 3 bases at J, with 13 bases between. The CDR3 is CSVEGRGITDTQYF. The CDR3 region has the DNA TGCAGCGTTGAGGGCAGGGGAATAACAGATACGCAGTATTTT.

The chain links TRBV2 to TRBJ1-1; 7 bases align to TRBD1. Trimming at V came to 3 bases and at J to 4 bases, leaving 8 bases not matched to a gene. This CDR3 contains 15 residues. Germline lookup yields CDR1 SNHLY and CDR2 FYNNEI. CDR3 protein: CASSDPTGMSTEAFF. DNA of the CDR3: TGTGCCAGCAGTGATCCGACAGGGATGAGCACTGAAGCTTTCTTT.